This T cell receptor (beta chain) stems from a study of cytomegalovirus exposure and HLA in healthy donors. Findings and caveats of the study: Clusters of TCRs from the first cohort tended to co-occur in the roughly 120 validation repertoires (as a later analysis found). The investigators catalogued 164 TCR beta chains as cytomegalovirus-associated. Under in vitro conditions, a few CMV-associated chains were confirmed as specific for CMV antigens.

It was the approximately 130-subject validation cohort, separate from the roughly 700-subject first cohort, to which the donors belonged. Assay: immunoSEQ multiplex PCR; the TCRdb copy retains only in-frame clones and omits some. Of some 120,000 clones listed, 88% are singletons. V lost 7 bases and J 1 base, leaving 14 bases between the germline ends. Germline CDR1 reads SNHLY; CDR2 reads FYNNEI. The CDR3 covers 15 residues. As regards this clone: Its antigen is undetermined.

This rearrangement joins TRBV2 to TRBJ2-1; D gene uncertain. The source is a man under 40 in good health and CMV-seronegative. Sequencing was carried out using PBMCs. The CDR3 here is CASKEERISYNEQFF. Here the CDR3 DNA reads TGTGCCAGCAAGGAAGAGCGTATTTCCTACAATGAGCAGTTCTTC.